This section outlines one T cell receptor (beta chain) sequence together with its context. The sample comes from a study of blood T cell repertoires in COVID-19. Study overall: Nucleic acid was either cDNA or gDNA, and it came from T cells, B-cell-depleted T cells, or PBMCs.

Germline V CDR1 and CDR2: LNHDA, SQIVND (reference sequence). The CDR3 contains 16 residues. J gave up 2 bases and V 7 bases, and 10 bases lay outside the gene matches. Some clones are missing from TCRdb's copy, which holds only in-frame ones; the method was immunoSEQ multiplex PCR. Here the sample spans 410,000 or so clones, 89% being singletons. Seattle cases were enrolled at active infection and followed longitudinally. The genes are TRBV19 and TRBJ1-5; 8 bases align to TRBD1. Source material: peripheral blood. The TCR sequence derives from a woman aged 40 to 50 with COVID-19, enrolled during active disease. The CDR3 region has the DNA TGTGCCAGTAAATCGCCAGGGGGCACGGGCAATCAGCCCCAGCATTTT. Its protein is CASKSPGGTGNQPQHF. The full variable domain, in which reference TRBV19 and TRBJ1-5 provide the parts outside the CDR3, is DGGITQSPKYLFRKEGQNVTLSCEQNLNHDAMYWYRQDPGQGLRLIYYSQIVNDFQKGDIAEGYSVSREKKESFPLTVTSAQKNPTAFYLCASKSPGGTGNQPQHFGDGTRLSIL.